A single sample is the source of the 22 T cell receptor beta chains below, sequenced in a study of CD8 T cells in Susac syndrome. RNA in amounts of roughly 0.5 to 1 ug was reverse transcribed with random hexamers. TCRdb re-called the immunoSEQ multiplex PCR reads through MiXCR, storing one row per CDR3 protein. The sample consists of more than 80,000 distinct CDR3 sequences, approximately 93% of them appearing once. Sequences were obtained from CD8+ T cells from PBMCs. All receptors come from a human donor with Susac syndrome.

The rearrangement links TRBV15 to TRBJ2-7; a weak D match, TRBD1 (5 bases). There are 13 residues in the CDR3. Germline loops: CDR1 LNHNV, CDR2 YYDKDF (reference sequence). V lost 4 bases, J lost 1 base, and 8 bases lay in between. Here the CDR3 DNA reads TGTGCCACCAGCACAGGGTTATCCTACGAGCAGTACTTC. Its protein product is CATSTGLSYEQYF. The full variable domain, its missing parts supplied by reference TRBV15 and TRBJ2-7, is DAMVIQNPRYQVTQFGKPVTLSCSQTLNHNVMYWYQQKSSQAPKLLFHYYDKDFNNEADTPDNFQSRRPNTSFCFLDIRSPGLGDTAMYLCATSTGLSYEQYFGPGTRLTVT.

The chain carries TRBV12-3 or TRBV12-4 and TRBJ2-7, with D uncertain. The CDR3 is made up of 13 amino acids. Trimming shortened V by 1 base and J by 3 bases, and 7 bases separated the two germline ends. CDR3 residues: CASSLGERYEQYF. In nucleotides, the CDR3 is TGTGCCAGCAGTTTAGGTGAACGCTACGAGCAGTACTTC.

The rearrangement joins TRBV6-2 or TRBV6-3 to TRBJ2-1; D ambiguous. Germline-derived CDR1 and CDR2 are MNHEY and SVGEGT. V was pared by 0 bases and J by 10 bases, with 16 bases between. The CDR3 is 15 residues long. The CDR3 bases are TGTGCCAGCAGTTACTCGATCCTTGAGGAGACCGAGCAGTTCTTC. Amino acids: CASSYSILEETEQFF.

Comments on this clonotype: The junction departs from the called germline gene at one end, perhaps through a read error. The chain employs TRBV29-1 and TRBJ2-7, with D perhaps matching TRBD1 or TRBD2 (5 bases each). Germline CDR1 is SQVTM and CDR2 is ANQGSEA. This CDR3 region has 12 residues. The CDR3 spells CSVGDGSCEQYF. The CDR3 DNA is TGCAGCGTTGGGGACGGTTCCTGCGAGCAGTACTTC.

The chain joins TRBV14 to TRBJ2-5; no clear D. Germline V gives CDR1 SGHDN, CDR2 FVKESK. V was cut by 0 bases and J by 3 bases, with 14 bases left in between. CDR3 size: 16 residues. The DNA of the CDR3 is TGTGCCAGCAGCCAAGATCCTCGGGCTCGCAAAGAGACCCAGTACTTC. It specifies CASSQDPRARKETQYF.

This chain joins TRBV6-6 and TRBJ1-5; D perhaps matches TRBD1 (6 bases). Germline V CDR1 and CDR2: MNHNY, SVGAGI (reference sequence). V lost 6 bases to trimming and J lost 4 bases, with 13 bases between them. The CDR3 sequence is 14 residues long. CDR3 nucleotide sequence: TGTGCCAGCAGCCCGACAGGCTGGAATCAGCCCCAGCATTTT. Protein product: CASSPTGWNQPQHF.

V usage is TRBV29-1 and J usage is TRBJ2-7; D gene uncertain. CDR3 length equals 13 residues. The germline CDR1 and CDR2 sequences are SQVTM and ANQGSEA. V lost 6 bases to trimming and J lost 0 bases, with 12 bases between them. The CDR3 coding sequence is TGCAGCGTCAGCCTCTCGGGCTCCTACGAGCAGTACTTC. Translation: CSVSLSGSYEQYF.

This clonotype was found a few times. V is TRBV5-6 and J is TRBJ2-5, with no clear D. The ends were cut back, 0 bases at V and 4 bases at J, with 7 bases in the middle. The germline V gene encodes CDR1 SGHDT and CDR2 YYEEEE. The CDR3 is 13 amino acids. CDR3 amino acids: CASSLAGRETQYF. Written as DNA, the CDR3 is TGTGCCAGCAGCTTGGCTGGACGAGAGACCCAGTACTTC. Filled out from reference TRBV5-6 and TRBJ2-5, the complete variable domain reads DAGVTQSPTHLIKTRGQQVTLRCSPKSGHDTVSWYQQALGQGPQFIFQYYEEEERQRGNFPDRFSGHQFPNYSSELNVNALLLGDSALYLCASSLAGRETQYFGPGTRLLVL.

The chain uses TRBV21-1 and TRBJ1-5; no DNA check was done on the table's D call, TRBD1. TRBV21-1 is designated a pseudogene. This CDR3 has 13 residues. CDR3 bases: TGTGCCAGCAAAGGTCCCAGCAATCAGCCCCAGCATTTT. Translated: CASKGPSNQPQHF.

The chain combines TRBV6-5 with TRBJ1-1, with D perhaps TRBD1 (5 bases). V shed 0 bases and J shed 5 bases, with 7 bases lying between them. The CDR3 sequence is 13 residues long. Germline-derived CDR1 and CDR2 are MNHEY and SVGAGI. This chain's CDR3 is CASSYSGVTEAFF. CDR3 nucleotide sequence: TGTGCCAGCAGTTACTCAGGGGTTACTGAAGCTTTCTTT.

The chain couples TRBV6-5 to TRBJ2-1, with D possibly being TRBD2 (6 bases). The CDR3 is made up of 15 amino acids. CDR1 is MNHEY, CDR2 SVGAGI, per germline. Trimming stripped 6 bases from V and 8 bases from J, with 20 bases between. CDR3 sequence (DNA): TGTGCCAGCAGGGTGGACGGGGGTGTTTTCGATGAGCAGTTCTTC. It is translated as CASRVDGGVFDEQFF.

This clonotype showed up just once. The V gene is TRBV20-1, the J gene TRBJ2-7, with TRBD1 as a possible D gene (6 bases). V lost 5 bases and J 0 bases, leaving 8 bases between the germline ends. The germline V gene has CDR1 DFQATT and CDR2 SNEGSKA (reference sequence). This CDR3 is built from 12 residues. CDR3 bases: TGCAGTGCTTCGACAGGCTCCTACGAGCAGTACTTC. Its translation: CSASTGSYEQYF.

Only one count was recorded for this clonotype. This rearrangement joins TRBV27 to TRBJ1-5; 7 nucleotides line up with TRBD1. The length of the CDR3 is 13 residues. The germline V gene has CDR1 MNHEY and CDR2 SMNVEV (reference sequence). V gave up 6 bases and J gave up 7 bases; unmatched junction bases: 6. The CDR3 spells CASSVTGVQPQHF. The CDR3 DNA reads as TGTGCCAGCAGCGTTACAGGGGTACAGCCCCAGCATTTT.

V and J are TRBV27 and TRBJ2-5; 8 positions agree with TRBD1. V shed 4 bases, J shed 2 bases, and the junction held 6 bases outside the gene matches. The CDR3 spans 15 residues. Germline V gene data show CDR1 as MNHEY and CDR2 as SMNVEV (reference sequence). Here the CDR3 reads CASSSWTGRQETQYF. The CDR3 DNA reads TGTGCCAGCAGTTCTTGGACAGGGAGACAAGAGACCCAGTACTTC.

This chain connects TRBV29-1 to TRBJ2-3; D call uncertain. The length of the CDR3 is 10 residues. Germline V lookup: CDR1 SQVTM, CDR2 ANQGSEA. V lost 7 bases, J lost 6 bases, and 8 bases lay in between. The CDR3: CSAVRDTQYF. The DNA for the CDR3 is TGCAGCGCCGTGCGGGATACGCAGTATTTT.

The chain uses TRBV6-2 or TRBV6-3 and TRBJ1-5; 9 bases line up with TRBD1. This CDR3 is built from 13 residues. V shed 9 bases, J shed 7 bases, and the junction held 7 bases outside the gene matches. Germline V gene data show CDR1 as MNHEY and CDR2 as SVGEGT. As DNA, the CDR3 is TGTGCCAGTCAGGACAGGGGTGGACAGCCCCAGCATTTT. Amino acid sequence: CASQDRGGQPQHF.

The rearrangement links TRBV29-1 to TRBJ2-1; perhaps D is TRBD1 or TRBD2 (6 bases each). This CDR3 spans 13 amino acids. Germline V lookup: CDR1 SQVTM, CDR2 ANQGSEA. The ends were cut back, 8 bases at V and 0 bases at J, with 11 bases in the middle. CDR3 nucleotides: TGCAGCACTGGAGGGGGCTCCTACAATGAGCAGTTCTTC. Translated: CSTGGGSYNEQFF.

The chain is built from TRBV20-1 and TRBJ2-5; possible D gene TRBD2, 6 bases. Germline loops: CDR1 DFQATT, CDR2 SNEGSKA (reference sequence). Deletions cut 5 bases from V and 2 bases from J, with 15 bases between. The CDR3 has 14 residues. CDR3 coding DNA: TGCAGTGCTCCCCAATTGGGGGGACAAGAGACCCAGTACTTC. This translates into CSAPQLGGQETQYF.

The chain combines TRBV2 with TRBJ1-4, with 10 bases aligning to TRBD1. Germline CDR1 and CDR2: SNHLY and FYNNEI. Trimming took 6 bases from V and 4 from J; bases not matched to a gene: 5. The CDR3 runs 15 residues. CDR3 in amino acids: CASSETGGSNEKLFF. In DNA form, the CDR3 reads TGTGCCAGCAGCGAGACAGGGGGCAGTAATGAAAAACTGTTTTTT.

This rearrangement joins TRBV20-1 to TRBJ2-1; unclear D gene. Trimming cost V 7 bases and J 6 bases, with 19 bases left between them. CDR3 length equals 14 residues. In germline, CDR1 is DFQATT, CDR2 SNEGSKA (reference sequence). Here the CDR3 reads CSVQQDSSGNEQFF. The CDR3, as DNA: TGCAGTGTCCAGCAAGACTCGTCTGGCAATGAGCAGTTCTTC.

The rearrangement joins TRBV9 to TRBJ2-1; D is uncertain. Germline CDR1 is SGDLS and CDR2 is YYNGEE. V was shortened by 0 bases and J by 3 bases, with 1 base between the two germline ends. The CDR3 runs 12 residues. CDR3 nucleotide sequence: TGTGCCAGCAGCGTAGGCTACAATGAGCAGTTCTTC. This codes for CASSVGYNEQFF.

The CDR3, as DNA: TGTGCCAGCAGTGGCGAGGCCCAGTACTTC. Its protein is CASSGEAQYF. This chain uses TRBV25-1 with TRBJ2-5; D call uncertain. The germline V gene encodes CDR1 MGHDK and CDR2 SYGVNS. Trimming removed 4 bases from V and 9 bases from J, with 6 bases in between. The CDR3 is 10 residues long.